These T cell receptor beta chains were read from a single sample in a study of blood T cell repertoires in COVID-19. The assay was immunoSEQ multiplex PCR, and TCRdb's table has in-frame clones only and misses some. The data show more than 110,000 clones, around 80% seen once. The sample taken for sequencing was peripheral blood. The receptors shown here come from an elderly man with acute or convalescent COVID-19. Both conserved end residues are part of each CDR3. Each record gives: D gene, clone size, V gene, J gene, CDR3 protein, CDR3 DNA. A D gene is named only where the DNA matches it firmly. Clone size is not always given. Where it is, it says once, few, many or a class for expanded clones.

>NA|NA|TRBV12-5|TRBJ1-5
CASGLVLEDSYSNQPQHF
TGTGCTAGTGGTTTGGTACTTGAGGACAGCTATAGCAATCAGCCCCAGCATTTT
>TRBD1|NA|TRBV27|TRBJ2-6
CASSSPGQSRFGGANVLTF
TGTGCCAGCAGTTCCCCGGGACAGTCTCGGTTTGGGGGGGCCAACGTCCTGACTTTC
>NA|NA|TRBV3-1/TRBV3-2|TRBJ2-1
CASSQSGEQFF
TGTGCCAGCAGCCAGTCGGGGGAGCAGTTCTTC
>TRBD2|NA|TRBV6-2/TRBV6-3|TRBJ2-7
CASSSPSGGPYEQYF
TGTGCCAGCAGTTCCCCTAGCGGGGGACCTTACGAGCAGTACTTC
>TRBD1|NA|TRBV4-1|TRBJ1-2
CASSQEFGQGISDGYTF
TGCGCCAGCAGCCAAGAATTCGGACAGGGAATTTCGGATGGCTACACCTTC
>NA|NA|TRBV5-1|TRBJ1-6
CASSPRGGGRNSPLHF
TGCGCCAGCAGCCCCAGGGGCGGAGGACGTAATTCACCCCTCCACTTT
>NA|NA|TRBV6-1|TRBJ1-2
CASSERGSGYTF
TGTGCCAGCAGTGAACGAGGTTCCGGCTACACCTTC
>NA|once|TRBV7-3|TRBJ2-5
CASSLNRGAFETQYF
TGTGCCAGCAGCTTAAACCGGGGGGCCTTCGAGACCCAGTACTTC
>NA|NA|TRBV5-1|TRBJ2-7
CASRRTDSYEQYF
TGCGCCAGCAGGCGTACCGACTCCTACGAGCAGTACTTC
>TRBD1|NA|TRBV18|TRBJ2-1
CASSLGQGANNEQFF
TGTGCCAGCTCACTGGGACAGGGGGCGAACAATGAGCAGTTCTTC
>NA|NA|TRBV5-1|TRBJ1-1
CASSLVQGGNTEAFF
TGCGCCAGCAGCTTGGTTCAGGGTGGGAACACTGAAGCTTTCTTT
>NA|NA|TRBV20-1|TRBJ2-5
CSATGRETQYF
TGCAGTGCAACCGGTCGAGAGACCCAGTACTTC
>NA|NA|TRBV7-3|TRBJ2-6
CASSPQRGPGANVLTF
TGTGCCAGCAGCCCCCAAAGGGGTCCTGGGGCCAACGTCCTGACTTTC
>NA|few|TRBV29-1|TRBJ1-2
CSVHSFGVNYGYTF
TGCAGCGTTCATTCCTTTGGAGTTAACTATGGCTACACCTTC
>NA|NA|TRBV5-4|TRBJ2-7
CASSLMTGSYEQYF
TGTGCCAGCAGCTTGATGACGGGTTCCTACGAGCAGTACTTC
>NA|few|TRBV4-3|TRBJ2-2
CASSQDVFAGELFF
TGCGCCAGCAGCCAAGACGTATTTGCCGGGGAGCTGTTTTTT
>NA|NA|TRBV7-8|TRBJ1-6
CASSSQGRAGSSPLHF
TGTGCCAGCAGCTCACAAGGACGGGCCGGGAGTTCACCCCTCCACTTT
>NA|NA|TRBV4-1|TRBJ1-1
CASSTGRVGNTEAFF
TGCGCCAGCAGCACAGGGCGCGTTGGGAACACTGAAGCTTTCTTT
>TRBD1|once|TRBV30|TRBJ2-7
CACGTGRFKQYF
TGTGCCTGCGGGACAGGGCGCTTCAAGCAGTACTTC
>NA|NA|TRBV19|TRBJ1-1
CASSTNTAEAFF
TGTGCCAGTAGTACGAACACAGCTGAAGCTTTCTTT